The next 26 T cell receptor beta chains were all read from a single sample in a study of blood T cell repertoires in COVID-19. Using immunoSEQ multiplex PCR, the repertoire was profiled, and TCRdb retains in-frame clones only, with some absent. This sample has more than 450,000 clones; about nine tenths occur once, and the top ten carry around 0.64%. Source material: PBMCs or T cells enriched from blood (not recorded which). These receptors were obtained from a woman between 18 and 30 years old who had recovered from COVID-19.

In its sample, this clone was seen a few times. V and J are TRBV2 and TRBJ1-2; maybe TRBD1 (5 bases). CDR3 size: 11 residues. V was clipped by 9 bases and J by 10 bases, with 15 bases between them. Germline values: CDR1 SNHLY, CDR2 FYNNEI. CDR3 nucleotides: TGTGCCAGTACACGGTCCAGGGTCTACACCTTC. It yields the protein CASTRSRVYTF.

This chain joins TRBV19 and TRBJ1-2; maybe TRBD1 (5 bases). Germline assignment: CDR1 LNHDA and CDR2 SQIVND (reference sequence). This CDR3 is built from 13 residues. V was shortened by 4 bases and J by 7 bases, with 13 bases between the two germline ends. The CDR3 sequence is CASSTTGASGYTF. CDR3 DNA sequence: TGTGCCAGTAGTACCACAGGAGCGAGTGGCTACACCTTC.

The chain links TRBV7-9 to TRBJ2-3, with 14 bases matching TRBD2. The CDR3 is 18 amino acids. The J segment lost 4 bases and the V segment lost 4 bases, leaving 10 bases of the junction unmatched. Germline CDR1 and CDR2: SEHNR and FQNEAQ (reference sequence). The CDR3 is CASSSPPGLAGAPDTQYF. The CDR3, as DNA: TGTGCCAGCAGCTCTCCCCCGGGACTAGCGGGGGCCCCAGATACGCAGTATTTT.

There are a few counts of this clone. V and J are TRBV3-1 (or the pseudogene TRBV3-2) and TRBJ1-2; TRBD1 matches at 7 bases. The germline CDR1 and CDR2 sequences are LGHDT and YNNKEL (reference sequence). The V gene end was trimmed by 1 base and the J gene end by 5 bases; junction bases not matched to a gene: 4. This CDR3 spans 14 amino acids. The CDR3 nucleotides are TGTGCCAGCAGCCAAGGTACAGGGGAGTATGGCTACACCTTC. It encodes CASSQGTGEYGYTF.

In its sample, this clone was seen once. For the CDR3, the DNA is TGCGCCAGCAGCTTGACGACAGCCGGCGGCTATGGCTACACCTTC. It is translated as CASSLTTAGGYGYTF. The chain uses TRBV5-1 and TRBJ1-2; D may be TRBD1 (5 bases). Germline values: CDR1 SGHRS, CDR2 YFSETQ. The V end was cut by 1 base, the J end by 4 bases, with 14 bases between. The CDR3 consists of 15 residues.

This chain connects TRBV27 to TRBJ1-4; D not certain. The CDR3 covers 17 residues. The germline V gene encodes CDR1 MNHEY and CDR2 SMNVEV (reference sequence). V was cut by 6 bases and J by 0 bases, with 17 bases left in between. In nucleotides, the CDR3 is TGTGCCAGCAGCCCCCTTTTTACAGTCTCAACTAATGAAAAACTGTTTTTT. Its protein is CASSPLFTVSTNEKLFF. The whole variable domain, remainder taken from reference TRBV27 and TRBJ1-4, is EAQVTQNPRYLITVTGKKLTVTCSQNMNHEYMSWYRQDPGLGLRQIYYSMNVEVTDKGDVPEGYKVSRKEKRNFPLILESPSPNQTSLYFCASSPLFTVSTNEKLFFGSGTQLSVL.

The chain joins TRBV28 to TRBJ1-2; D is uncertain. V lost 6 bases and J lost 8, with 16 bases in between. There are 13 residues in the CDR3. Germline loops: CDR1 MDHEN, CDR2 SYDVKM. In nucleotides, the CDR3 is TGTGCCAGCAGCCCTGGCGGCCTTGGGGGCTACACCTTC. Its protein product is CASSPGGLGGYTF.

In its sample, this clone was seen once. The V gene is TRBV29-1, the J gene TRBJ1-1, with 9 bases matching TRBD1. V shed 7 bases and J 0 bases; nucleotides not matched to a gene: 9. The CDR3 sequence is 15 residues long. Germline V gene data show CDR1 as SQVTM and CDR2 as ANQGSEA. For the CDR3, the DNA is TGCAGCGCTGCCTCGACAGGGGGAATGAACACTGAAGCTTTCTTT. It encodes CSAASTGGMNTEAFF.

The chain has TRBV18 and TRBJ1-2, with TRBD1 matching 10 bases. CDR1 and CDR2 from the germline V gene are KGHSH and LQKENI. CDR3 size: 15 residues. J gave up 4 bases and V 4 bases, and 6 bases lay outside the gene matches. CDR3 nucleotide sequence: TGTGCCAGCTCACGGGACAGGGGAAACACCTATGGCTACACCTTC. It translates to CASSRDRGNTYGYTF.

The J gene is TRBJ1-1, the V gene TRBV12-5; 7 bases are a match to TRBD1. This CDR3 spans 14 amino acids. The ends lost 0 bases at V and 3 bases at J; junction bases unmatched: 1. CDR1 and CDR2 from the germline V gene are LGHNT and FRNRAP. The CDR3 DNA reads TGTGCTAGTGGTTTGGTAGGGGGCCACACTGAAGCTTTCTTT. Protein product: CASGLVGGHTEAFF.

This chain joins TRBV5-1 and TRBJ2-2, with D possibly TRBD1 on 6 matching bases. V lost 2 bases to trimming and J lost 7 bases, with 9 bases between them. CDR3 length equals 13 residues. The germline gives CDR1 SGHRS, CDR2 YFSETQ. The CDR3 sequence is CASSLQGIGELFF. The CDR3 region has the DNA TGCGCCAGCAGCTTACAGGGTATCGGGGAGCTGTTTTTT.

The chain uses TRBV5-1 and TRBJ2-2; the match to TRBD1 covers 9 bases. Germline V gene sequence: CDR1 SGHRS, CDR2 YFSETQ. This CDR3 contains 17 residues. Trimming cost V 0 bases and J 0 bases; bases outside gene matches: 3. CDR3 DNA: TGCGCCAGCAGCTTGGGACAGGGGGGTTCGAACACCGGGGAGCTGTTTTTT. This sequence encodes CASSLGQGGSNTGELFF.

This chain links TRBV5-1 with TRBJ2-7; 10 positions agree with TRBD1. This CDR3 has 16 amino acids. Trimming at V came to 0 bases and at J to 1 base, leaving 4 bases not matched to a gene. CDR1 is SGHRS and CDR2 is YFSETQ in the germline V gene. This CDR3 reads CASSLDGQGESYEQYF. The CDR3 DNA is TGCGCCAGCAGCTTGGATGGACAGGGGGAATCCTACGAGCAGTACTTC.

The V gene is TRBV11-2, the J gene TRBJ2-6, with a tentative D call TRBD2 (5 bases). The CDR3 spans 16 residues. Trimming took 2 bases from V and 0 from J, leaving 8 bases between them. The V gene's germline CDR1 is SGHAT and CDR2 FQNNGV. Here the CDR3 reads CASSLTGFSGANVLTF. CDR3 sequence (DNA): TGTGCCAGCAGCTTAACGGGGTTCTCTGGGGCCAACGTCCTGACTTTC.

For the CDR3, the DNA is TGCGCCAGCAGCTTGTATGTAAATTCACCCCTCCACTTT. It yields the protein CASSLYVNSPLHF. The chain carries TRBV5-1 and TRBJ1-6; D remains unclear. Deletions cut 1 base from V and 7 bases from J, with 6 bases between. Per germline, CDR1 SGHRS and CDR2 YFSETQ. The CDR3 consists of 13 residues.

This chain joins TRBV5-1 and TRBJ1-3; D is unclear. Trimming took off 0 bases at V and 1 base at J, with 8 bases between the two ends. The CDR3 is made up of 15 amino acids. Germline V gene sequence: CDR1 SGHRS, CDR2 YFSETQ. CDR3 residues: CASSLGTRSGNTIYF. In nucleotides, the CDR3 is TGCGCCAGCAGCTTGGGCACGAGGTCTGGAAACACCATATATTTT.

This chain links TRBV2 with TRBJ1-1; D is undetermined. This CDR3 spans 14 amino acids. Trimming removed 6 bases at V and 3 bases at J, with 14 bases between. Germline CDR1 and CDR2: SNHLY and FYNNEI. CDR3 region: CASSSSGVYTEAFF. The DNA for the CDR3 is TGTGCCAGCAGCTCCTCCGGTGTGTACACTGAAGCTTTCTTT.

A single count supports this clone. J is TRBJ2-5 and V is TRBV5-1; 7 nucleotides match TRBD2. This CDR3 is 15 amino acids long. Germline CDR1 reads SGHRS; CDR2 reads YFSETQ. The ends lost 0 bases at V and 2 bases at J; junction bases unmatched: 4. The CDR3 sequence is CASSLGLAFQETQYF. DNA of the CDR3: TGCGCCAGCAGCTTGGGACTAGCTTTTCAAGAGACCCAGTACTTC.

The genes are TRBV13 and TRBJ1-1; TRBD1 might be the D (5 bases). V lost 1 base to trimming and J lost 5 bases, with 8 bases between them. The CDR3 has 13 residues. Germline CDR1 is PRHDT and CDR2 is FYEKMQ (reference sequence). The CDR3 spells CASSLAPGTEAFF. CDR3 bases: TGTGCCAGCAGCTTAGCCCCAGGGACTGAAGCTTTCTTT.

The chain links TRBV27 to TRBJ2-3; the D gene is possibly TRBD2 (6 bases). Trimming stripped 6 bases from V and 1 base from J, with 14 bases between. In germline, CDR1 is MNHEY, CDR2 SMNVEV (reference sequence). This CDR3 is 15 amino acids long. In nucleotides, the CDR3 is TGTGCCAGCAGAACCCTTAGCGGTCGCACAGATACGCAGTATTTT. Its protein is CASRTLSGRTDTQYF.

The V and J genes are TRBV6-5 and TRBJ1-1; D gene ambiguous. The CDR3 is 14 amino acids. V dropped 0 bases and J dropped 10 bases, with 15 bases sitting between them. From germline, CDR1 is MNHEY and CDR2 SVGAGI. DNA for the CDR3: TGTGCCAGCAGTTACTCCGGACCCCTTGAGGGAGCTTTCTTT. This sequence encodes CASSYSGPLEGAFF.

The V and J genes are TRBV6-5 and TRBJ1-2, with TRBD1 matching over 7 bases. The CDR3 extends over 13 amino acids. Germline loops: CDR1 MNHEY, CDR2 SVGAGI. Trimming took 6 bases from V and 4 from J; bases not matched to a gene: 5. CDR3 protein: CASSPDRPYGYTF. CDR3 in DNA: TGTGCCAGCAGCCCGGACAGGCCCTATGGCTACACCTTC.

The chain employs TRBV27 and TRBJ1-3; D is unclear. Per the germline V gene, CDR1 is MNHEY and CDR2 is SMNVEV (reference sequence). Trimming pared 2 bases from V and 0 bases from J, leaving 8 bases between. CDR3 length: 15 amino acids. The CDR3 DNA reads TGTGCCAGCAGTTTAGAGTATGGCTCTGGAAACACCATATATTTT. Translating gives CASSLEYGSGNTIYF.

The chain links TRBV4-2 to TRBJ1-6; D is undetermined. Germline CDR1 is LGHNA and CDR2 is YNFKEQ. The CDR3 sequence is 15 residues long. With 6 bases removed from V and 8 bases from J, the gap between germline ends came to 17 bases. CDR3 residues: CASSSGEARDSPLHF. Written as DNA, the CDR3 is TGTGCCAGCAGTTCCGGTGAGGCCCGGGATTCACCCCTCCACTTT.

DNA of the CDR3: TGTGCCAGCAGTTTAGTCTATGGCTACGAGCAGTACTTC. Protein sequence: CASSLVYGYEQYF. The rearrangement joins TRBV12-3 or TRBV12-4 to TRBJ2-7, with D hard to call. V was pared by 1 base and J by 3 bases, with 7 bases between. This CDR3 contains 13 residues.

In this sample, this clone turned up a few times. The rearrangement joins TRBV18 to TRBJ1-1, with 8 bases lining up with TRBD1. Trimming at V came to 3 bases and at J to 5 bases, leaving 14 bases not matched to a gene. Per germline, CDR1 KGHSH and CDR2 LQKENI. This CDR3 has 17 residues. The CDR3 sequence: CASSPSTDRGVGTEAFF. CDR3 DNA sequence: TGTGCCAGCTCACCTTCTACTGACAGGGGTGTCGGGACTGAAGCTTTCTTT.